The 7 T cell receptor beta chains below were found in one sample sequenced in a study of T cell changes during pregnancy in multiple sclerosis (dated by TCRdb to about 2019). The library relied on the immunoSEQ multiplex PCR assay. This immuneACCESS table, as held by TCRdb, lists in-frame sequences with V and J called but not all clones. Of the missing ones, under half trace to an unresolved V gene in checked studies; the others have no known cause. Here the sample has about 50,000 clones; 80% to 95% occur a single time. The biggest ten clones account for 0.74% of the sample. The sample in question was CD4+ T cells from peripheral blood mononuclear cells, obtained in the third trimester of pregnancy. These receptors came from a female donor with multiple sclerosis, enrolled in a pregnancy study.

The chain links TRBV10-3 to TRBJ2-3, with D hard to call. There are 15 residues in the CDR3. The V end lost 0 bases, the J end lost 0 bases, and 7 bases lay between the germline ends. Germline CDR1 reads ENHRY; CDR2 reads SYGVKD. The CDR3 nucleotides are TGTGCCATCAGTGAGTCGACACCTAGCACAGATACGCAGTATTTT. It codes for CAISESTPSTDTQYF.

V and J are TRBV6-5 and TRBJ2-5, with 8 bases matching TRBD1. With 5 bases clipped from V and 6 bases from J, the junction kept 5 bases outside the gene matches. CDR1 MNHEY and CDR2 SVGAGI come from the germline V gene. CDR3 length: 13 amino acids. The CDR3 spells CASSQDRGQTQYF. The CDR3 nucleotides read TGTGCCAGCAGTCAAGACAGGGGACAGACCCAGTACTTC.

This CDR3 reads CASSGAAANYGYTF. CDR3 bases: TGTGCCAGCAGTGGAGCAGCAGCTAACTATGGCTACACCTTC. The V and J genes are TRBV7-3 and TRBJ1-2; D gene uncertain. This CDR3 comprises 14 residues. The germline V and J ends were trimmed by 6 bases and 0 bases, with 11 bases remaining between them. Germline V gene lookup returns CDR1 SGHTA and CDR2 FQGTGA.

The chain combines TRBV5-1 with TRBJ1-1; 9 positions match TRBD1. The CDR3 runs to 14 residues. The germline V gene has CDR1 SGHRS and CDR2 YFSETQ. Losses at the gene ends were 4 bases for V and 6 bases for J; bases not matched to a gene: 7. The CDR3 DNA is TGCGCCAGCAGCCCGGGACAGGGATTGGCTGAAGCTTTCTTT. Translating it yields CASSPGQGLAEAFF.

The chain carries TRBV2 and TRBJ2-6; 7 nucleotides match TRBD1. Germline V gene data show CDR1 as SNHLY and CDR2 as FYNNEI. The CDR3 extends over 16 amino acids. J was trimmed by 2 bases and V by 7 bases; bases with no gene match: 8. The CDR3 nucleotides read TGTGCCAGCACAGGGGGTTGGATCCCTGGGGCCAACGTCCTGACTTTC. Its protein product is CASTGGWIPGANVLTF.

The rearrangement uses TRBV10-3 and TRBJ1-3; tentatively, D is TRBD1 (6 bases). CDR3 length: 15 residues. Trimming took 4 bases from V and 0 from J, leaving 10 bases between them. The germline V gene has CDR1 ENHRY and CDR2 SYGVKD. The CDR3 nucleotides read TGTGCCATCAGTGCGAGACAGGTCTCTGGAAACACCATATATTTT. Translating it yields CAISARQVSGNTIYF.

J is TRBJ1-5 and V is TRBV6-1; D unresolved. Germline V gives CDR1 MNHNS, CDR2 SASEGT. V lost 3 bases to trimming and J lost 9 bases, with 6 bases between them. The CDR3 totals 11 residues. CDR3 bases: TGTGCCAGCAGTGATCGGAGGCCCCAGCATTTT. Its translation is CASSDRRPQHF.